These 9 T cell receptor beta chains originate from one sample sequenced in a study of shared clonotypes between healthy human individuals. Clones were read by immunoSEQ multiplex PCR, and TCRdb kept only the in-frame ones, dropping some. Found here are more than 1 million clones, roughly 74% of them singletons; the top ten hold under 0.65%. Sequenced sample: memory CD4+ T cells from PBMCs. As to subset: CD45RA-negative fraction. These receptors all come from a man younger than 35 in good health. Some clones in this sample may be carry-over from other donors' samples.

V and J are TRBV5-5 and TRBJ1-2; tentative D call: TRBD1 (5 bases). The CDR3 has 16 amino acids. V was pared by 1 base and J by 2 bases, with 15 bases between. CDR1 is SGHKS, CDR2 YYEKEE, per germline (reference sequence). The CDR3 loop reads CASSLSSGAENYGYTF. CDR3 nucleotides: TGTGCCAGCAGCTTGAGTTCTGGGGCCGAGAACTATGGCTACACCTTC. Combining the CDR3 with reference TRBV5-5 and TRBJ1-2 gives the whole variable domain DAGVTQSPTHLIKTRGQQVTLRCSPISGHKSVSWYQQVLGQGPQFIFQYYEKEERGRGNFPDRFSARQFPNYSSELNVNALLLGDSALYLCASSLSSGAENYGYTFGSGTRLTVV.

As for this clone: The sample contains more than one DNA sequence encoding this CDR3. This chain joins TRBV5-1 and TRBJ2-3; D is undetermined. CDR1 and CDR2 from the germline V gene are SGHRS and YFSETQ. The ends were cut back, 0 bases at V and 1 base at J, with 6 bases in the middle. This CDR3 is built from 14 residues. The CDR3 loop is CASSLGVGTDTQYF. As DNA, the CDR3 is TGCGCCAGCAGCTTGGGAGTAGGCACAGATACGCAGTATTTT.

The rearrangement uses TRBV5-4 and TRBJ2-2, with a weak D call TRBD1 (5 bases). The length of the CDR3 is 15 residues. Trimming removed 2 bases from V and 1 base from J, with 9 bases in between. Germline CDR1 reads SGHNT; CDR2 reads YYREEE (reference sequence). The CDR3 DNA reads as TGTGCCAGCAGCTTAATGACAGTGAACACCGGGGAGCTGTTTTTT. Protein sequence: CASSLMTVNTGELFF.

The V gene is TRBV19, the J gene TRBJ1-5; D unresolved. CDR1 and CDR2 from the germline V gene are LNHDA and SQIVND (reference sequence). The CDR3 spans 15 residues. V gave up 5 bases and J gave up 3 bases, with 14 bases separating them. CDR3 in amino acids: CASSSAGINNQPQHF. CDR3 nucleotide sequence: TGTGCCAGTAGTTCCGCGGGCATCAACAATCAGCCCCAGCATTTT. Using reference TRBV19 and TRBJ1-5 for the parts outside the CDR3, the full variable domain is DGGITQSPKYLFRKEGQNVTLSCEQNLNHDAMYWYRQDPGQGLRLIYYSQIVNDFQKGDIAEGYSVSREKKESFPLTVTSAQKNPTAFYLCASSSAGINNQPQHFGDGTRLSIL.

Concerning this clone itself: This sequence may be a read error, since a much larger clone differs from it by one base. The chain uses TRBV2 and TRBJ1-3; no clear D. Trimming cost V 4 bases and J 2 bases, with 3 bases left between them. In germline, CDR1 is SNHLY, CDR2 FYNNEI. The CDR3 is 12 residues long. The CDR3 DNA is TGTGCCAGCAGTGGGGCTGGAAACACCATATATTTT. Translated, it gives CASSGAGNTIYF.

The CDR3 here is CASSEGGTGSGNTIYF. The CDR3 bases are TGTGCCAGCAGTGAAGGGGGGACAGGGTCTGGAAACACCATATATTTT. The chain is built from TRBV6-1 and TRBJ1-3; TRBD1 matches at 9 bases. V dropped 1 base and J dropped 1; count of bases not matched to a gene: 2. The germline CDR1 and CDR2 sequences are MNHNS and SASEGT. This CDR3 comprises 16 residues.

This sequence joins TRBV7-9 and TRBJ2-1, with 10 bases fitting TRBD2. V shed 2 bases, J shed 5 bases, and the junction held 3 bases outside the gene matches. Germline CDR1 is SEHNR and CDR2 is FQNEAQ (reference sequence). The CDR3 has 15 amino acids. The CDR3 spells CASSLLAGENNEQFF. The CDR3 coding sequence is TGTGCCAGCAGCTTACTAGCGGGGGAAAACAATGAGCAGTTCTTC.

V is TRBV28 and J is TRBJ1-1; possible D gene TRBD1, 5 bases. The CDR3 contains 15 residues. Germline CDR1 reads MDHEN; CDR2 reads SYDVKM. Trimming left V 6 bases short and J 3 bases short, with 17 bases between. CDR3 amino acids: CASSPSAGWDTEAFF. CDR3 sequence (DNA): TGTGCCAGCAGCCCCTCAGCAGGGTGGGACACTGAAGCTTTCTTT.

CDR3: CASSEELTGADTQYF. CDR3 nucleotide sequence: TGTGCCAGCAGTGAGGAGCTTACAGGGGCAGATACGCAGTATTTT. The chain is built from TRBV6-4 and TRBJ2-3; 7 nucleotides agree with TRBD1. The CDR3 extends over 15 amino acids. J gave up 4 bases and V 3 bases, and 7 bases lay outside the gene matches. Germline assignment: CDR1 MRHNA and CDR2 SNTAGT.